The clone carrying this T cell receptor (beta chain) came up many times. Its antigen remains unidentified. V was pared by 4 bases and J by 4 bases, with 13 bases between. The CDR3 spans 14 residues. CDR1 and CDR2 (germline): SEHNR, FQNEAQ (reference sequence). TCRdb re-called the 5' RACE reads with MiXCR, one entry per CDR3 protein. The repertoire holds 350,000 or so distinct CDR3 sequences, approximately 8% seen once, with around 17% in the top ten. The data derive from a study of T cells after yellow fever vaccination. The study's findings and limits: A weaker but faster secondary response was observed, peaking on day 5 versus 15.

The sequencing here drew on PBMCs, taken roughly 45 days after the first yellow fever vaccination. The rearrangement uses TRBV7-9 and TRBJ2-5, with D perhaps matching TRBD2 (7 bases). The receptor comes from a man between 18 and 29 years old who received the YFV17D yellow fever vaccine. CDR3 region: CASSWGPGGETQYF. The CDR3 coding sequence is TGTGCCAGCAGCTGGGGGCCGGGGGGAGAGACCCAGTACTTC.